Given below is one TCR beta chain in context. Its antigen is not yet known. No base quality information exists; no much larger clone differs at one position. The library was obtained by multiplex PCR. For sequencing, an Illumina HiSeq 4000 was employed. To build TCR beta libraries, CDR3 regions were amplified by Arm-PCR using iRepertoire HTBI primers. PCR products were gel purified before sequencing. Concerning the study's data processing: Gene usage analysis of CDR3 amino acid clonotypes used the approximately 62 TRBV and 12 to 15 TRBJ segments found across samples. COPE and FqMerger were used to merge filtered high-quality paired reads into contigs. Contigs were aligned with BLAST to IMGT TRBV, TRBD and TRBJ reference genes, and CDR3 was defined per IMGT. Clonotypes above 0.1% frequency were classified as highly expanded clones. Shannon entropy was used to measure repertoire diversity, and the Gini coefficient was used to measure V-J evenness. A clonotype was considered public if more than one individual shared it. TCRdb passed the public sequencing reads through fastp at Q25 and MiXCR, retaining productive beta sequences. One record per CDR3 amino acid sequence lists the most common genes and DNA. TCRdb, rather than the study authors, made the V and J calls. For this sample there are roughly 400,000 distinct CDR3 sequences; around 16% appear just once. Approximately 8% of the sample lies in the top ten.

This record belongs to a study of regulatory T cells in long-lasting Graves disease (dated by TCRdb to the early 2020s). About the investigation overall: Newly diagnosed Graves' disease patients had taken antithyroid drugs for less than 3 months. The study was registered as a clinical trial and conducted in China. TCR sequencing covered some 13 persistent and 20 or so newly diagnosed Graves' disease patients, about 35 samples in total. Patients with persistent Graves' disease were compared with patients with newly diagnosed Graves' disease using TCR sequencing and RNA sequencing of peripheral blood.

The sample's time point, from its label and the paper: newly diagnosed GD, antithyroid drugs for less than 3 months. RNA was extracted from PBMCs in TRIzol for both TCR sequencing and RNA sequencing. The diagnosis of Graves' disease followed American Thyroid Association guidelines. Patients were recruited from an endocrinology department in Xi'an, China. Each patient gave approximately 8.8 milliliters of peripheral blood, collected in an EDTA anticoagulant tube. Ficoll Paque Plus density gradient separation was used to isolate PBMCs, and no further T cell sorting was performed. RNA quality was checked with an Agilent 2100 Bioanalyzer and agarose gel, and concentration with a NanoDrop 2000. V is shortened by 5 bases, J by 8 bases, and the region joining them spans 18 bases. Sequences LNHDA (CDR1) and SQIVND (CDR2) are obtained from the germline V gene (reference sequence). The CDR3 holds 14 amino acids from the cysteine to the phenylalanine. Only the CDR3 DNA is retained, 42 bases long and in frame from the first base.

Overall study outcomes, separate from this receptor: The authors noted that the small sample size was a limitation that may lower accuracy. Sequencing and analysis were restricted to the TCR beta chain. TRBV28, TRBJ1-2 and TRBJ2-5 were preferentially used in persistent disease, while TRBV20-1 and TRBJ2-1 were favored in newly diagnosed disease. Because the primary lesion, thyroid tissue, could not be accessed, the study looked at peripheral blood alone. Compared with newly diagnosed patients, patients with persistent Graves' disease had lower TCR Shannon entropy and fewer highly expanded clones, which suggests clonal expansion. A larger number of public clonotypes was shared among persistent patients (approximately 3,000) than among newly diagnosed patients (approximately 1,000).

These data were likewise used in another study, on T cells in Graves' hyperthyroidism and ophthalmopathy. Per the second study: Graves' hyperthyroidism was defined as stable when no progression to ophthalmopathy occurred over 18 months of follow-up. Hyperthyroidism patients were newly diagnosed, with disease duration under 2 months, and aged 18 to 65 years. Patients with uncontrolled infections, other autoimmune diseases, pregnancy or lactation were excluded. Diagnoses were based on clinical symptoms, serum thyroxine and TRAb, thyroid ultrasound and orbital computed tomography. A first-round RT-PCR of the TCR CDR3 used the HTBI primer set with the Qiagen OneStep RT-PCR kit. Most expanded thyroid clonotypes (frequency above 0.001) were also detected in blood, a finding suggesting that blood repertoires may reflect thyroid immune responses. A model built on a 13 V-J signature distinguished ophthalmopathy from stable hyperthyroidism, reaching roughly 88% sensitivity and about 81% specificity in cross-validation and 80%/75% in testing. During validation, the model predicted progression to ophthalmopathy a median of about 5.9 months ahead of onset, with around 70% sensitivity and almost 75% specificity. To identify distinguishing TCR V-J signatures, a discovery cohort of around 100 patients was used, comprising fewer than 45 with Graves' ophthalmopathy and 57 with stable Graves' hyperthyroidism. Prospective prediction of ophthalmopathy was tested in an independent validation cohort of under 20 hyperthyroidism patients and 15 to 17 patients who later progressed to ophthalmopathy. The roughly 94 discovery patients were randomly divided into training and test sets at a 7:3 ratio. In addition, the study compared T-cell repertoires in thyroid tissue and in blood from about 6 Graves' hyperthyroidism patients. After blood sampling, hyperthyroidism patients were treated with methimazole at a starting dose of 30 mg daily, and ophthalmopathy patients were treated with high-dose intravenous methylprednisolone. Libraries were constructed in a second round of multiplex PCR, after which size selection and purification were performed. Sequencing of the libraries was done on an Illumina HiSeq2000 using paired-end 100 bp reads. SOAPnuke was used to process the raw data, removing reads that contained adapters or uncalled bases, had a mean Phred below 15, or lacked an exact match to the constant primer or identifier. COPE v1.2.5 was used to merge the high-quality paired reads, and each unique nucleotide sequence was defined as a clonotype. Clonotypes were aligned to IMGT TRBV, TRBD and TRBJ reference segments using MiTCR v1.1. The analysis included only V-J combinations with a frequency above 0.0001, which together covered more than 98% of the repertoires. A TCS score was defined as the ratio between F50 (clonal expansion) and ExV (chaos), using BLOSUM62-based TCRdist between CDR3 peptides within each V-J. Welch's t-statistics and random forest reduced around 520 V-J features to 13, which were used in a naive Bayes classifier (R e1071). Sample size was not statistically predetermined, and investigators were not blinded to group allocation. The paper reports TCR Vbeta CDR3 sequencing of roughly 140 peripheral blood samples: some 44 ophthalmopathy, around 80 hyperthyroidism and approximately 17 progressor patients.

The chain couples TRBV19 to TRBJ1-2; no D gene call is confident. The receptor was derived from a woman aged 40 to 50 with Graves disease. Donor details come from another sample of the same person, matched by shared clones. Specimen: peripheral blood mononuclear cells (PBMCs), collected at new diagnosis, from a patient treated with antithyroid drugs. This receptor carries the CDR3 CASSAQKTSGGYTF. Read as DNA, the sequence is TGTGCCAGTAGTGCCCAGAAGACCTCTGGGGGCTACACCTTC.